The 26 T cell receptor beta chains presented below share a single source sample, sequenced in a study of T-cell reconstitution after alpha-beta-depleted transplantation in children. Library preparation (for TCRbeta) was performed with unique molecular identifiers. TCRdb fed the PCR reads into MiXCR, producing one record per CDR3 protein. The table has 250,000 to 400,000 distinct CDR3 sequences, more than 20% seen once. The sample was PBMCs, mostly from graft donor cells, taken 180 days after TCRalphabeta/CD19-depleted stem cell transplant. The receptors here all came from a male patient younger than 18 who had a stem cell transplant for acute lymphoblastic leukemia, so the T cells may come from the graft donor.

This rearrangement joins TRBV20-1 to TRBJ2-1; 8 nucleotides align to TRBD1. The junction had 8 bases not matched to a gene; V was cut back by 4 bases and J by 6 bases. Germline assignment: CDR1 DFQATT and CDR2 SNEGSKA (reference sequence). The CDR3 totals 14 residues. Written as DNA, the CDR3 is TGCAGTGCTACAAGGACAGGGTCGCGCAATGAGCAGTTCTTC. This sequence encodes CSATRTGSRNEQFF.

The gene calls are TRBV5-1 and TRBJ1-6, with 9 positions matching TRBD1. Per the germline V gene, CDR1 is SGHRS and CDR2 is YFSETQ. After removal of 3 bases from V and 9 bases from J, the junction contained 4 bases not matched to a gene. The CDR3 is 14 residues long. The CDR3 bases are TGCGCCAGCAGCTCACAGGGGGCTGGTTCACCCCTCCACTTT. This encodes CASSSQGAGSPLHF.

This clonotype is a singleton in its sample. The rearrangement joins TRBV7-6 to TRBJ2-7; 8 bases line up with TRBD2. CDR3 length: 14 residues. Per germline, CDR1 SGHVS and CDR2 FNYEAQ. Trimming removed 5 bases from V and 7 bases from J; junction bases left unmatched: 10. The CDR3 DNA reads as TGTGCCAGCAGCCTCGGGACTAGTGGCATTGAGCAGTACTTC. Its translation is CASSLGTSGIEQYF.

The chain has TRBV19 and TRBJ2-2; D gene uncertain. Trimming took 7 bases from V and 0 from J, leaving 12 bases between them. In germline, CDR1 is LNHDA, CDR2 SQIVND (reference sequence). The CDR3 contains 15 residues. CDR3 nucleotide sequence: TGTGCCAGTACCCAAGGGCTAGCGAACACCGGGGAGCTGTTTTTT. This codes for CASTQGLANTGELFF.

The rearrangement joins TRBV20-1 to TRBJ2-7, with TRBD2 matching 10 bases. V gave up 5 bases and J gave up 7 bases; unmatched junction bases: 17. The CDR3 spans 16 residues. Germline V gene sequence: CDR1 DFQATT, CDR2 SNEGSKA (reference sequence). This CDR3 is CSAYQPRAGGPEEQYF. The CDR3, as DNA: TGCAGTGCTTACCAGCCCCGAGCGGGAGGGCCTGAAGAGCAGTACTTC.

The genes are TRBV27 and TRBJ2-5; 13 bases align to TRBD2. Germline loops: CDR1 MNHEY, CDR2 SMNVEV (reference sequence). CDR3 length: 16 residues. The junction had 5 bases not matched to a gene; V was cut back by 6 bases and J by 1 base. CDR3 nucleotide sequence: TGTGCCAGCAGCCTCGGACTAGCGGGGGCCCAAGAGACCCAGTACTTC. Translating gives CASSLGLAGAQETQYF.

This clonotype appeared a few times. The J gene is TRBJ1-3, the V gene TRBV29-1, with D perhaps TRBD1 (6 bases). V was trimmed by 6 bases and J by 2 bases, leaving 11 bases between them. Germline V gene lookup returns CDR1 SQVTM and CDR2 ANQGSEA. The CDR3 spans 13 residues. The CDR3 region is CSVREGAGNTIYF. CDR3 sequence (DNA): TGCAGCGTGAGGGAGGGGGCTGGAAACACCATATATTTT.

There are a few counts of this clonotype. The J gene is TRBJ2-2, the V gene TRBV11-1; D not certain. Trimming took off 1 base at V and 5 bases at J, with 11 bases between the two ends. Germline V gene lookup returns CDR1 SGHAT and CDR2 FQDESV (reference sequence). CDR3 length equals 15 residues. CDR3 sequence (DNA): TGTGCCAGCAGCTTAGAGGAGCGTGGGACCGGGGAGCTGTTTTTT. Its translation: CASSLEERGTGELFF.

This clonotype was detected a few times. V usage is TRBV27 and J usage is TRBJ1-2; D remains unclear. Looked up from germline, CDR1 is MNHEY and CDR2 is SMNVEV (reference sequence). This CDR3 has 14 residues. V was cut by 5 bases and J by 8 bases, with 18 bases left in between. This chain's CDR3 is CASSTRAGSYGYTF. CDR3 bases: TGTGCCAGCAGTACCCGGGCCGGGTCCTACGGCTACACCTTC.

This rearrangement joins TRBV11-1 to TRBJ2-1, with TRBD2 matching over 8 bases. Per the germline V gene, CDR1 is SGHAT and CDR2 is FQDESV (reference sequence). V gave up 2 bases and J gave up 4 bases; unmatched junction bases: 13. The CDR3 runs 18 residues. CDR3 region: CASSLTSMAGGPYNEQFF. The CDR3 DNA is TGTGCCAGCAGCTTAACGTCGATGGCGGGAGGCCCATACAATGAGCAGTTCTTC.

This clonotype was picked up a small number of times. The gene calls are TRBV7-9 and TRBJ2-7, with unresolved D. Between the trimmed V and J ends, which lost 9 bases and 2 bases, there was a span of 8 bases. CDR3 size: 11 residues. Per the germline V gene, CDR1 is SEHNR and CDR2 is FQNEAQ (reference sequence). CDR3 DNA: TGTGCCAGTCCACTGACCTACGAGCAGTACTTC. Translating gives CASPLTYEQYF.

The chain joins TRBV27 to TRBJ2-7, with 9 bases that match TRBD1. Trimming took 6 bases from V and 6 from J; bases not matched to a gene: 9. This CDR3 spans 14 amino acids. Germline assignment: CDR1 MNHEY and CDR2 SMNVEV (reference sequence). The CDR3 region is CASRGTGSRGEQYF. The CDR3 DNA is TGTGCCAGCAGGGGGACAGGGTCAAGGGGCGAGCAGTACTTC.

The chain joins TRBV12-3 or TRBV12-4 to TRBJ1-1; maybe TRBD1 (5 bases). The length of the CDR3 is 14 residues. V shed 6 bases and J shed 4 bases, with 15 bases lying between them. Here the CDR3 DNA reads TGTGCCAGCAGCGTCAGGGAGATGGGCACTGAAGCTTTCTTT. This sequence encodes CASSVREMGTEAFF.

This clonotype was picked up a small number of times. The rearrangement links TRBV12-3 or TRBV12-4 to TRBJ2-7; 10 positions match TRBD1. V lost 3 bases and J lost 3; bases outside the gene matches: 20. The CDR3 consists of 20 residues. In nucleotides, the CDR3 is TGTGCCAGCAGTTTGGGTCTTTTTGGGTGGGACAGGGGTGGATTCTACGAGCAGTACTTC. Residues: CASSLGLFGWDRGGFYEQYF.

This clonotype was seen only a few times. This chain joins TRBV10-3 and TRBJ2-3; D may match TRBD1 or TRBD2 (5 bases each). The CDR3 has 12 amino acids. The V end was cut by 4 bases, the J end by 6 bases, with 8 bases between. The germline V gene has CDR1 ENHRY and CDR2 SYGVKD. The CDR3 DNA reads as TGTGCCATCAGTGGGGGGTCCGATACGCAGTATTTT. Translating it yields CAISGGSDTQYF.

The chain recombines TRBV13 with TRBJ2-7; TRBD2 agrees at 11 bases. The CDR3 extends over 19 amino acids. Germline V gene sequence: CDR1 PRHDT, CDR2 FYEKMQ (reference sequence). V was pared by 5 bases and J by 0 bases, with 15 bases of the junction left unmatched. CDR3 nucleotide sequence: TGTGCCAGCAGCCCTCGGTGGGGACTAGCGGTTTTGAGCTCCTACGAGCAGTACTTC. As protein: CASSPRWGLAVLSSYEQYF.

V usage is TRBV2 and J usage is TRBJ1-5, with D perhaps TRBD1 (6 bases). Germline CDR1 reads SNHLY; CDR2 reads FYNNEI. CDR3 size: 14 residues. Trimming removed 1 base from V and 4 bases from J, with 8 bases in between. This chain's CDR3 is CASSEERGNQPQHF. The CDR3 coding sequence is TGTGCCAGCAGTGAAGAAAGGGGGAATCAGCCCCAGCATTTT. The full variable domain, its missing parts supplied by reference TRBV2 and TRBJ1-5, is EPEVTQTPSHQVTQMGQEVILRCVPISNHLYFYWYRQILGQKVEFLVSFYNNEISEKSEIFDDQFSVERPDGSNFTLKIRSTKLEDSAMYFCASSEERGNQPQHFGDGTRLSIL.

This clonotype appeared a few times. V usage is TRBV20-1 and J usage is TRBJ2-7; no definite D call. This CDR3 has 15 amino acids. The V end was cut by 0 bases, the J end by 0 bases, with 12 bases between. Germline V gene sequence: CDR1 DFQATT, CDR2 SNEGSKA (reference sequence). The CDR3 loop reads CSAREGLTLSYEQYF. CDR3 DNA: TGCAGTGCTAGAGAGGGTCTTACCCTCTCCTACGAGCAGTACTTC.

The genes are TRBV13 and TRBJ2-5, with D tentatively TRBD2 (5 bases). This CDR3 is built from 17 residues. V was cut by 5 bases and J by 3 bases, with 22 bases left in between. Germline V gene data show CDR1 as PRHDT and CDR2 as FYEKMQ (reference sequence). CDR3 coding DNA: TGTGCCAGCAGCCTCTCCCGGGTAGGAGGATTTGAAGAGACCCAGTACTTC. It codes for CASSLSRVGGFEETQYF.

This clonotype was detected only once. The rearrangement links TRBV24-1 to TRBJ2-5; D is unresolved. V gave up 4 bases and J gave up 1 base, with 12 bases separating them. Germline V lookup: CDR1 KGHDR, CDR2 SFDVKD. This CDR3 comprises 15 residues. The CDR3 sequence: CATSEFWGSQETQYF. In DNA form, the CDR3 reads TGTGCCACCAGTGAATTTTGGGGATCCCAAGAGACCCAGTACTTC.

This clonotype was observed a few times. The rearrangement joins TRBV7-2 to TRBJ2-3, with 11 bases that match TRBD2. Germline V gives CDR1 SGHTA, CDR2 FQGNSA. Trimming cost V 2 bases and J 5 bases; bases outside gene matches: 24. The CDR3 is 22 residues long. In DNA form, the CDR3 reads TGTGCCAGCAGCTTACGGGTCCGGCGTCTAGCGGGAGGAAAGGCGGCAGTAGATACGCAGTATTTT. Translation gives CASSLRVRRLAGGKAAVDTQYF.

The gene calls are TRBV20-1 and TRBJ2-5; D is unresolved. This CDR3 comprises 10 residues. V was clipped by 5 bases and J by 3 bases, with 4 bases between them. CDR1 is DFQATT, CDR2 SNEGSKA, per germline (reference sequence). CDR3 protein: CSAEKETQYF. The CDR3 DNA follows: TGCAGTGCTGAAAAAGAGACCCAGTACTTC.

The chain uses TRBV15 and TRBJ2-2; the D gene could be TRBD1 or TRBD2 (5 bases each). Trimming took off 3 bases at V and 6 bases at J, with 17 bases between the two ends. Germline V gene lookup returns CDR1 LNHNV and CDR2 YYDKDF (reference sequence). The CDR3 is 16 amino acids. The CDR3: CATSSLGTPGSGELFF. The CDR3 DNA sequence: TGTGCCACCAGCAGTCTCGGGACGCCGGGCTCCGGGGAGCTGTTTTTT.

This clonotype has more than one count but fewer than ten. The rearrangement links TRBV20-1 to TRBJ2-4, with 9 bases lining up with TRBD2. Trimming took 7 bases from V and 0 from J; bases not matched to a gene: 10. The CDR3 has 16 residues. Germline lookup yields CDR1 DFQATT and CDR2 SNEGSKA (reference sequence). CDR3 bases: TGCAGTGGACTAGCGGTAAGAAGAGGAGCCAAAAACATTCAGTACTTC. Its translation is CSGLAVRRGAKNIQYF.

The gene calls are TRBV12-3 or TRBV12-4 and TRBJ1-1; 7 bases match TRBD1. The CDR3 contains 15 residues. The V gene end was trimmed by 3 bases and the J gene end by 10 bases; junction bases not matched to a gene: 14. CDR3 nucleotides: TGTGCCAGCAGTTTTGCAATGACAGGGCGGGAGGGAGCTTTCTTT. Amino acid sequence: CASSFAMTGREGAFF.

This clonotype was counted a few times. The genes are TRBV6-2 or TRBV6-3 and TRBJ2-7; D gene uncertain. V lost 5 bases, J lost 4 bases, and 15 bases lay in between. CDR1 MNHEY and CDR2 SVGEGT come from the germline V gene. The CDR3 has 14 residues. The CDR3: CASSDFTARYEQYF. The CDR3 region has the DNA TGTGCCAGCAGTGATTTCACGGCTAGATACGAGCAGTACTTC.